These T cell receptor beta chains were read from a single sample in a study of blood T cells in healthy people across ages. TCRdb reanalysed the 5' RACE reads using MiXCR and keeps one entry per CDR3 protein. The profile covers 600,000 to 1,000,000 distinct CDR3 sequences, with about three fifths appearing a single time and 20% to 25% taken by the ten largest. The specimen was blood. The receptors shown here come from a man aged 25-40 years in good health. Each CDR3 is given with its conserved first and last residue. A D gene is named only where the DNA matches it firmly. Part of the rows lack a size; the others show once, few, many or a class for expanded clones.

len: 12; d_gene: .; abundance: .; v_gene: TRBV20-1; j_gene: TRBJ2-5; CDR3nt: TGCAGTGCAAACCTTAGAGGGCGAGAGCAGTACTTC; CDR3aa: CSANLRGREQYF
len: 13; d_gene: .; abundance: .; v_gene: TRBV27; j_gene: TRBJ2-3; CDR3nt: TGTGCCAGCAGTTCGGAGGCGCCAGATACGCAGTATTTT; CDR3aa: CASSSEAPDTQYF
len: 12; d_gene: .; abundance: .; v_gene: TRBV7-8; j_gene: TRBJ2-7; CDR3nt: TGTGCCAGCAGCTCAGCGGTGGCTGAGCAGTACTTC; CDR3aa: CASSSAVAEQYF
len: 15; d_gene: TRBD1; abundance: .; v_gene: TRBV2; j_gene: TRBJ2-5; CDR3nt: TGTGCCAGCAGCTACCCGGGACAGGGGGATGGGACCCAGTACTTC; CDR3aa: CASSYPGQGDGTQYF
len: 16; d_gene: .; abundance: .; v_gene: TRBV12-3/TRBV12-4; j_gene: TRBJ1-2; CDR3nt: TGTGCCAGCAGTTTCCCTGCGGTGCAGGGAAACTATGGCTACACCTTC; CDR3aa: CASSFPAVQGNYGYTF
len: 13; d_gene: .; abundance: .; v_gene: TRBV29-1; j_gene: TRBJ2-1; CDR3nt: TGCAGCGCCGGGACTGGCGGTAACAATGAGCAGTTCTTC; CDR3aa: CSAGTGGNNEQFF
len: 13; d_gene: .; abundance: .; v_gene: TRBV20-1; j_gene: TRBJ1-5; CDR3nt: TGCAGTGCTAGAGAGCAACTCGGGCAGCCCCAGCATTTT; CDR3aa: CSAREQLGQPQHF
len: 11; d_gene: .; abundance: few; v_gene: TRBV3-1; j_gene: TRBJ2-3; CDR3nt: TGTGCCAGCAGCCAAGGTATTACGCAGTATTTT; CDR3aa: CASSQGITQYF
len: 18; d_gene: TRBD2; abundance: .; v_gene: TRBV3-1; j_gene: TRBJ2-6; CDR3nt: TGTGCCAGCAGCCCAGGGGCTAGCGGGGGGTCCGGGGCCAACGTCCTGACTTTC; CDR3aa: CASSPGASGGSGANVLTF
len: 17; d_gene: TRBD2; abundance: few; v_gene: TRBV20-1; j_gene: TRBJ2-5; CDR3nt: TGCAGTGCTAGAGATCTATGGCGCGGGAGGGCCCGAGAGACCCAGTACTTC; CDR3aa: CSARDLWRGRARETQYF
len: 13; d_gene: .; abundance: .; v_gene: TRBV12-3/TRBV12-4; j_gene: TRBJ1-2; CDR3nt: TGTGCCAGCAGTTTCTCCCGAACTAATGGCTACACCTTC; CDR3aa: CASSFSRTNGYTF
len: 12; d_gene: .; abundance: .; v_gene: TRBV20-1; j_gene: TRBJ2-3; CDR3nt: TGCAGTGCTGGACCTAGTTCAGATACGCAGTATTTT; CDR3aa: CSAGPSSDTQYF
len: 13; d_gene: .; abundance: .; v_gene: TRBV14; j_gene: TRBJ2-7; CDR3nt: TGTGCCAGCAGCCAGCTATTCTCCTACGAGCAGTACTTC; CDR3aa: CASSQLFSYEQYF
len: 17; d_gene: TRBD2; abundance: .; v_gene: TRBV20-1; j_gene: TRBJ2-7; CDR3nt: TGCAGTGCCGCAGTGGGGACTACCCTATGGTCATCCTACGAGCAGTACTTC; CDR3aa: CSAAVGTTLWSSYEQYF
len: 15; d_gene: .; abundance: .; v_gene: TRBV20-1; j_gene: TRBJ2-6; CDR3nt: TGCAGTGCTAGAACCCCGGGGACCGGGACCAACGTCCTGACTTTC; CDR3aa: CSARTPGTGTNVLTF
len: 15; d_gene: .; abundance: .; v_gene: TRBV29-1; j_gene: TRBJ1-1; CDR3nt: TGCAGCGTTGAAGGGGAAGGCCAGTGGAACACTGAAGCTTTCTTT; CDR3aa: CSVEGEGQWNTEAFF
len: 15; d_gene: TRBD1; abundance: .; v_gene: TRBV3-1; j_gene: TRBJ1-4; CDR3nt: TGTGCCAGCAGCGTACCCGGGACAGGGAAGGAAAAACTGTTTTTT; CDR3aa: CASSVPGTGKEKLFF
len: 15; d_gene: TRBD1; abundance: .; v_gene: TRBV7-2; j_gene: TRBJ2-1; CDR3nt: TGTGCCACCGCCCCCAACCGACAGGGGAGCAATGAGCAGTTCTTC; CDR3aa: CATAPNRQGSNEQFF
len: 14; d_gene: .; abundance: few; v_gene: TRBV7-2; j_gene: TRBJ2-7; CDR3nt: TGTGCCAGCAGCTTGAGGGGGAGTCGCGACGAGCAGTACTTC; CDR3aa: CASSLRGSRDEQYF
len: 12; d_gene: .; abundance: .; v_gene: TRBV20-1; j_gene: TRBJ2-7; CDR3nt: TGCAGTATACAAGGACGGATAGGGGAACAGTACTTC; CDR3aa: CSIQGRIGEQYF
len: 13; d_gene: TRBD1; abundance: .; v_gene: TRBV2; j_gene: TRBJ2-3; CDR3nt: TGTGCCAGCATCCCCGGGACAGCTGATACGCAGTATTTT; CDR3aa: CASIPGTADTQYF
len: 16; d_gene: .; abundance: .; v_gene: TRBV7-8; j_gene: TRBJ2-1; CDR3nt: TGTGCCAGCACCTCCTCACGGCAGGGCCCCTACAATGAGCAGTTCTTC; CDR3aa: CASTSSRQGPYNEQFF
len: 15; d_gene: .; abundance: once; v_gene: TRBV28; j_gene: TRBJ2-7; CDR3nt: TGTGCCAGCAGTGAAATGACTAGTAATGGATACGAGCAGTACTTC; CDR3aa: CASSEMTSNGYEQYF
len: 16; d_gene: TRBD2; abundance: .; v_gene: TRBV4-2; j_gene: TRBJ2-4; CDR3nt: TGTGCCAGCAGCCGGACTAGCGGGGGGGCCAAAAACATTCAGTACTTC; CDR3aa: CASSRTSGGAKNIQYF
len: 14; d_gene: .; abundance: .; v_gene: TRBV29-1; j_gene: TRBJ1-4; CDR3nt: TGCAGCGTTGTCCCTGGGGCAACTAATGAAAAACTGTTTTTT; CDR3aa: CSVVPGATNEKLFF
len: 14; d_gene: .; abundance: .; v_gene: TRBV29-1; j_gene: TRBJ2-7; CDR3nt: TGCAGCGTTGATTTTGAAGGGACACCCTACGAGCAGTACTTC; CDR3aa: CSVDFEGTPYEQYF
len: 14; d_gene: TRBD2; abundance: .; v_gene: TRBV12-3/TRBV12-4; j_gene: TRBJ2-3; CDR3nt: TGTGCCGTCCATGTCGGGGGGGCCGGAGATACGCAGTATTTT; CDR3aa: CAVHVGGAGDTQYF
len: 16; d_gene: TRBD2; abundance: once; v_gene: TRBV24-1; j_gene: TRBJ2-5; CDR3nt: TGTGCCACCAGTGACCACACTAGCGGCCCCAGAGAGACCCAGTACTTC; CDR3aa: CATSDHTSGPRETQYF
len: 13; d_gene: .; abundance: .; v_gene: TRBV6-2/TRBV6-3; j_gene: TRBJ1-1; CDR3nt: TGTGCCAGCAGCGTCGGACGGGACACTGAAGCTTTCTTT; CDR3aa: CASSVGRDTEAFF
len: 16; d_gene: .; abundance: .; v_gene: TRBV4-1; j_gene: TRBJ2-5; CDR3nt: TGCGCCAGCAGCCAATTATGGACCGGGACGGGGGAGACCCAGTACTTC; CDR3aa: CASSQLWTGTGETQYF
len: 16; d_gene: TRBD2; abundance: .; v_gene: TRBV7-2; j_gene: TRBJ2-7; CDR3nt: TGTGCCAGCAGCTTAGCTAGCGGGAGTACAGTCTACGAGCAGTACTTC; CDR3aa: CASSLASGSTVYEQYF
len: 16; d_gene: .; abundance: once; v_gene: TRBV20-1; j_gene: TRBJ2-3; CDR3nt: TGCAGTGCTGACGCAAGACGAAATAGCGTGACAGATACGCAGTATTTT; CDR3aa: CSADARRNSVTDTQYF
len: 15; d_gene: TRBD2; abundance: .; v_gene: TRBV11-2; j_gene: TRBJ2-5; CDR3nt: TGTGCCAGCAGCTTACTTGGGGGGGATCCCGAGACCCAGTACTTC; CDR3aa: CASSLLGGDPETQYF
len: 13; d_gene: .; abundance: .; v_gene: TRBV29-1; j_gene: TRBJ2-1; CDR3nt: TGCAGCGTTGAAACTTTCGGGTCGGGGGGCTGGTTCTTC; CDR3aa: CSVETFGSGGWFF
len: 19; d_gene: TRBD2; abundance: .; v_gene: TRBV20-1; j_gene: TRBJ2-3; CDR3nt: TGCAGTGCTACCAAACCCTACAGCGGGAGTATCGGTACCACAGATACGCAGTATTTT; CDR3aa: CSATKPYSGSIGTTDTQYF
len: 16; d_gene: TRBD2; abundance: few; v_gene: TRBV5-1; j_gene: TRBJ2-7; CDR3nt: TGCGCCAGCAGCGTAGGATTGGGACTAGCGGGAGACGAGCAGTACTTC; CDR3aa: CASSVGLGLAGDEQYF
len: 13; d_gene: .; abundance: .; v_gene: TRBV6-4; j_gene: TRBJ2-3; CDR3nt: TGTGCCAGCAGTGGCGGGGACACAGATACGCAGTATTTT; CDR3aa: CASSGGDTDTQYF
len: 15; d_gene: .; abundance: .; v_gene: TRBV21-1; j_gene: TRBJ2-1; CDR3nt: TGTGCCAGCAGCACAGAGACTAGCGGGGAGAATGAGCAGTTCTTC; CDR3aa: CASSTETSGENEQFF
len: 12; d_gene: TRBD1; abundance: .; v_gene: TRBV20-1; j_gene: TRBJ1-2; CDR3nt: TGCAGTGCAGGGGGGACAGGCGCCGGCTACACCTTC; CDR3aa: CSAGGTGAGYTF
len: 15; d_gene: .; abundance: few; v_gene: TRBV29-1; j_gene: TRBJ2-7; CDR3nt: TGCAGCCGTTTCAAAAGAAAGCGTTTTACCTACGAGCAGTACTTC; CDR3aa: CSRFKRKRFTYEQYF
len: 16; d_gene: TRBD1; abundance: .; v_gene: TRBV9; j_gene: TRBJ1-1; CDR3nt: TGTGCCAGCAGCCCCACAGGGGGCGAGGGATGGACTGAAGCTTTCTTT; CDR3aa: CASSPTGGEGWTEAFF
len: 15; d_gene: .; abundance: few; v_gene: TRBV25-1; j_gene: TRBJ1-4; CDR3nt: TGTGCCAGCAGTGAATTGAGCAGGACTAATGAAAAACTGTTTTTT; CDR3aa: CASSELSRTNEKLFF
len: 17; d_gene: TRBD2; abundance: .; v_gene: TRBV7-9; j_gene: TRBJ2-3; CDR3nt: TGTGCCAGCAGCCTCCGGACTAGCGGGAGGTCCCCGAATACGCAGTATTTT; CDR3aa: CASSLRTSGRSPNTQYF
len: 16; d_gene: .; abundance: .; v_gene: TRBV11-1; j_gene: TRBJ2-5; CDR3nt: TGTGCCAGCAGCTCCATACTTTCCGGGTACCAAGAGACCCAGTACTTC; CDR3aa: CASSSILSGYQETQYF
len: 10; d_gene: .; abundance: .; v_gene: TRBV6-6; j_gene: TRBJ2-1; CDR3nt: TGTGCCAGCAGTTACGGTGAGCGGTTCTTC; CDR3aa: CASSYGERFF
len: 15; d_gene: .; abundance: .; v_gene: TRBV6-1; j_gene: TRBJ2-2; CDR3nt: TGTGCCACCAATACCGATTACAGGGACACCGGGGAGCTGTTTTTT; CDR3aa: CATNTDYRDTGELFF
len: 14; d_gene: TRBD1; abundance: .; v_gene: TRBV28; j_gene: TRBJ1-2; CDR3nt: TGTGCCAGCAGACAGACAGGGATGGAATATGGCTACACCTTC; CDR3aa: CASRQTGMEYGYTF
len: 13; d_gene: .; abundance: .; v_gene: TRBV11-1; j_gene: TRBJ2-1; CDR3nt: TGTGCCAGCAGCCCGGACTTGTACAATGAGCAGTTCTTC; CDR3aa: CASSPDLYNEQFF
len: 19; d_gene: TRBD2; abundance: few; v_gene: TRBV10-3; j_gene: TRBJ2-5; CDR3nt: TGTGCCATCAGAGGACAGCCGGGACTAGCGGCAAACCGACAAGAGACCCAGTACTTC; CDR3aa: CAIRGQPGLAANRQETQYF
len: 16; d_gene: .; abundance: .; v_gene: TRBV5-1; j_gene: TRBJ2-2; CDR3nt: TGCGCCAGCAGCTTGGACCAGCAGTCGAACACCGGGGAGCTGTTTTTT; CDR3aa: CASSLDQQSNTGELFF
len: 13; d_gene: .; abundance: few; v_gene: TRBV7-2; j_gene: TRBJ2-7; CDR3nt: TGTGCCAGCAGACAAGGGGGGCCCTACGAGCAGTACTTC; CDR3aa: CASRQGGPYEQYF
len: 13; d_gene: .; abundance: .; v_gene: TRBV6-5; j_gene: TRBJ1-1; CDR3nt: TGTGCCAGCATCACCGATCAGAACACTGAAGCTTTCTTT; CDR3aa: CASITDQNTEAFF
len: 14; d_gene: TRBD2; abundance: .; v_gene: TRBV28; j_gene: TRBJ2-7; CDR3nt: TGTGCCAGCAGGCGACCGGGACTAGGGTACGAGCAGTACTTC; CDR3aa: CASRRPGLGYEQYF
len: 13; d_gene: .; abundance: many; v_gene: TRBV4-2; j_gene: TRBJ1-1; CDR3nt: TGTGCCAGCAGCCAAGTAATGAACACTGAAGCTTTCTTT; CDR3aa: CASSQVMNTEAFF